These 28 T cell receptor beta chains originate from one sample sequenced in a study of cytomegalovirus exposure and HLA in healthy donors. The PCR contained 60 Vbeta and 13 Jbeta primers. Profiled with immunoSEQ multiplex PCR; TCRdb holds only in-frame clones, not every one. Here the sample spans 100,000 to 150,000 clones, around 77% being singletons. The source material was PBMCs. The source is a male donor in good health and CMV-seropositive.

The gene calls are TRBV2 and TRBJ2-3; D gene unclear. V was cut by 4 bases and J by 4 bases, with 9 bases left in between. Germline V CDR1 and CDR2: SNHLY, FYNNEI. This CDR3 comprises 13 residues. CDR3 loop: CASSAISADTQYF. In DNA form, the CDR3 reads TGTGCCAGCAGTGCCATATCGGCAGATACGCAGTATTTT.

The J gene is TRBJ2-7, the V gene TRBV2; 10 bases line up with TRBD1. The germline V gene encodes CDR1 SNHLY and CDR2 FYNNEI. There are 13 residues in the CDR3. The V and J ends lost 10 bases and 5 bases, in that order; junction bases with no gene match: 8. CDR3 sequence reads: CATAGTGVNEQYF. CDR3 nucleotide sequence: TGTGCCACGGCCGGGACAGGGGTGAACGAGCAGTACTTC.

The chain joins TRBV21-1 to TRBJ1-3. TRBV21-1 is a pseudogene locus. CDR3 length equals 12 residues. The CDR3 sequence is CASPRAGNTIYF. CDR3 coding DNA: TGTGCCAGCCCGCGGGCAGGAAACACCATATATTTT.

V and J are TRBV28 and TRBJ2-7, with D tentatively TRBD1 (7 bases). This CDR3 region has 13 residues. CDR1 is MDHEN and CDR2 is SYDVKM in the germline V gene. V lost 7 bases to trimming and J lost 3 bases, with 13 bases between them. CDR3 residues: CASIPGGNYEQYF. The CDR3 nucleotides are TGTGCCAGCATCCCAGGGGGGAACTACGAGCAGTACTTC.

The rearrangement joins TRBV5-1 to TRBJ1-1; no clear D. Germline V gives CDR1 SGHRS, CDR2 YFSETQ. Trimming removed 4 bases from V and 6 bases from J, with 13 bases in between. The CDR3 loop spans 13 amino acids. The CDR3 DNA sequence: TGCGCCAGCAGCCTGGGGAGGCTCTCTGAAGCTTTCTTT. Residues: CASSLGRLSEAFF.

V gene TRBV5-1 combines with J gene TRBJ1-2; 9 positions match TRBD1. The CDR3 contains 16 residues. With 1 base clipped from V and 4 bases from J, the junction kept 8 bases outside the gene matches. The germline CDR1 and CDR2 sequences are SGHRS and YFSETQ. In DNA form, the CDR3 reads TGCGCCAGCAGCTTGCAGGGACAGGGAGGGCCCTATGGCTACACCTTC. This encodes CASSLQGQGGPYGYTF.

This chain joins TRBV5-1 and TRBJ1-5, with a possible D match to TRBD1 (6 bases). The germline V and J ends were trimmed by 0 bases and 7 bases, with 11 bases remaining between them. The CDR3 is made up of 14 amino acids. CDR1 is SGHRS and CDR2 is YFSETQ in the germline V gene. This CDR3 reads CASSLGATGQPQHF. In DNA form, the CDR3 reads TGCGCCAGCAGCTTGGGCGCAACAGGGCAGCCCCAGCATTTT.

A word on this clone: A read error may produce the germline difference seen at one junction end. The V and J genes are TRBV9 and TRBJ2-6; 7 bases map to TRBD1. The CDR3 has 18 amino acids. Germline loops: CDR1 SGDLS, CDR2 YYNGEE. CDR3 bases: TGTGCCAGCAGCTTAAGGACAGGATTAATCTCTGGGGCCAACGGCCTGACTTTC. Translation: CASSLRTGLISGANGLTF.

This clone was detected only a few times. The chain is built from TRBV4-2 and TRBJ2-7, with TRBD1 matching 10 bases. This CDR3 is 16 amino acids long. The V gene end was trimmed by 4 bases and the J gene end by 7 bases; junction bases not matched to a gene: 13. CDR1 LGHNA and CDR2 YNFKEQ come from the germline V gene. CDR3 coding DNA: TGTGCCAGCAGCCCGGTGGCCGGGACAGGGGTAGGGGAGCAGTACTTC. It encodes CASSPVAGTGVGEQYF.

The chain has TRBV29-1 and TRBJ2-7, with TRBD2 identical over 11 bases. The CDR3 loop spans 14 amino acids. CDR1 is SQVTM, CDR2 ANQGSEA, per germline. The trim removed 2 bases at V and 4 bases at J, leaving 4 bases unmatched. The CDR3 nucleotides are TGCAGCGTTGAAACTAGCGGGAGACTTTACGAGCAGTACTTC. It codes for CSVETSGRLYEQYF.

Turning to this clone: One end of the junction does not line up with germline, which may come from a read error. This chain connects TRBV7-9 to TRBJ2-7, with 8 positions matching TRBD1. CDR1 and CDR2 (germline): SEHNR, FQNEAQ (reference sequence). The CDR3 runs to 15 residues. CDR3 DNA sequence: TGTTCCAGCAGCTTATTAGGGCAGGGGGCCAACGAGCAGTACTTC. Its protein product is CSSSLLGQGANEQYF.

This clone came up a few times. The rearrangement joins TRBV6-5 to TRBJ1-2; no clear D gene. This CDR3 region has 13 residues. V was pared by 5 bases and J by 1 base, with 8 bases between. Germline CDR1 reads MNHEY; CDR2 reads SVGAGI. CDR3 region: CASSNSINYGYTF. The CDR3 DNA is TGTGCCAGCAGTAATAGCATTAACTATGGCTACACCTTC.

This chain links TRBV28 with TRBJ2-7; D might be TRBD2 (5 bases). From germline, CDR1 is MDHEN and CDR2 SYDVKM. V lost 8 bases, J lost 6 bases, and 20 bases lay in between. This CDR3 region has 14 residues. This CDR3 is CASRLKSARGEQYF. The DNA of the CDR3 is TGTGCCAGCCGACTAAAGTCCGCCCGTGGCGAGCAGTACTTC.

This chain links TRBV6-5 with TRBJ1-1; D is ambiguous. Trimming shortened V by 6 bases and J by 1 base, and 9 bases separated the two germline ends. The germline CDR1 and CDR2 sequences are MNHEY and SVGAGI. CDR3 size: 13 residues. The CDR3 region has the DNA TGTGCCAGCAGATACGAGGCGAACACTGAAGCTTTCTTT. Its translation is CASRYEANTEAFF.

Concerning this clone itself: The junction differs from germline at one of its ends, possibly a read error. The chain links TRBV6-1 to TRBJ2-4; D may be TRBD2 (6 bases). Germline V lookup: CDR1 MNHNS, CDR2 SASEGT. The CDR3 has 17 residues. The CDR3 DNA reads TGTGCCAGCAGTGAGATCGCGGGGACCGTAGCCAAAAACAGTCAGTACTTC. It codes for CASSEIAGTVAKNSQYF.

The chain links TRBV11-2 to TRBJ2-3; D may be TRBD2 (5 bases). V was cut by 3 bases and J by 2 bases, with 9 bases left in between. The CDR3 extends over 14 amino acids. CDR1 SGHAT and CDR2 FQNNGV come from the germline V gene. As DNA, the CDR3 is TGTGCCAGCAGCTTGAGAGGGTTCACAGATACGCAGTATTTT. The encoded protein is CASSLRGFTDTQYF. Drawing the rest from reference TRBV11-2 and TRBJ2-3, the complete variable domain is EAGVAQSPRYKIIEKRQSVAFWCNPISGHATLYWYQQILGQGPKLLIQFQNNGVVDDSQLPKDRFSAERLKGVDSTLKIQPAKLEDSAVYLCASSLRGFTDTQYFGPGTRLTVL.

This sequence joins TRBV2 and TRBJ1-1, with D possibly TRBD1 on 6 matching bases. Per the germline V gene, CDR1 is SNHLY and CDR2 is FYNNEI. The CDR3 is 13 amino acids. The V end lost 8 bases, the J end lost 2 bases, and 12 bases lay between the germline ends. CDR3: CASGRQVNTEAFF. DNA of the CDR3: TGTGCCAGCGGAAGACAGGTTAACACTGAAGCTTTCTTT.

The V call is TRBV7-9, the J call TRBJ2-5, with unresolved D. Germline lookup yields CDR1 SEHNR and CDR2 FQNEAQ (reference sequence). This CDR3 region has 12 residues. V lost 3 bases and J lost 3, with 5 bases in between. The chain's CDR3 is CASSLAEETQYF. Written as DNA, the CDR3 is TGTGCCAGCAGCTTGGCGGAAGAGACCCAGTACTTC.

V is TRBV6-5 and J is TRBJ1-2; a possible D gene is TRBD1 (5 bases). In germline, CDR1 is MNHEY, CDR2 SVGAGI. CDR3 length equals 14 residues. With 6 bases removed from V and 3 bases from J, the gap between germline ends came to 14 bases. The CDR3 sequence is CASRAMGRDYGYTF. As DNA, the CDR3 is TGTGCCAGCAGGGCTATGGGGCGTGACTATGGCTACACCTTC.

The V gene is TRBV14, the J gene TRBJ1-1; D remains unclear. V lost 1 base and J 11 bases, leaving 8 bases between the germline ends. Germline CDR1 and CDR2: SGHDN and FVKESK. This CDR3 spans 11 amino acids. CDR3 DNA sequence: TGTGCCAGCAGCCAAGGTCTTCAGGCTTTCTTT. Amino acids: CASSQGLQAFF.

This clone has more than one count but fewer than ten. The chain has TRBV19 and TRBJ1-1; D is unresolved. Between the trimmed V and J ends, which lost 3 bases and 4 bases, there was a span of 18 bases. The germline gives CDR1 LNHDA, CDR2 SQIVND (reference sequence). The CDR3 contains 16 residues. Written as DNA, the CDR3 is TGTGCCAGTAGTATTGGCCCCGTCGGGATTGGCACTGAAGCTTTCTTT. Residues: CASSIGPVGIGTEAFF.

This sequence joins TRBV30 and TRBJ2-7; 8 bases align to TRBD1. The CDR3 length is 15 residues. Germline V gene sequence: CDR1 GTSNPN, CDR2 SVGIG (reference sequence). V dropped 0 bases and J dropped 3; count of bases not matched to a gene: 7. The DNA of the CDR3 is TGTGCCTGGAGTGTGAAGACAGGGGCATTCTACGAGCAGTACTTC. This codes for CAWSVKTGAFYEQYF. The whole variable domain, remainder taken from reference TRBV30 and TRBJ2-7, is SQTIHQWPATLVQPVGSPLSLECTVEGTSNPNLYWYRQAAGRGLQLLFYSVGIGQISSEVPQNLSASRPQDRQFILSSKKLLLSDSGFYLCAWSVKTGAFYEQYFGPGTRLTVT.

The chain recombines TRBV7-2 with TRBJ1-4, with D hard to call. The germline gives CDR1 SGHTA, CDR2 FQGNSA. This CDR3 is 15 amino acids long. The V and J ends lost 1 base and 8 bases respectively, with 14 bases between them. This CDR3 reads CASSLDGSVAEKLFF. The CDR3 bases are TGTGCCAGCAGCTTAGACGGGTCCGTGGCGGAAAAACTGTTTTTT. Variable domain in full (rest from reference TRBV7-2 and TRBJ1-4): GAGVSQSPSNKVTEKGKDVELRCDPISGHTALYWYRQSLGQGLEFLIYFQGNSAPDKSGLPSDRFSAERTGGSVSTLTIQRTQQEDSAVYLCASSLDGSVAEKLFFGSGTQLSVL.

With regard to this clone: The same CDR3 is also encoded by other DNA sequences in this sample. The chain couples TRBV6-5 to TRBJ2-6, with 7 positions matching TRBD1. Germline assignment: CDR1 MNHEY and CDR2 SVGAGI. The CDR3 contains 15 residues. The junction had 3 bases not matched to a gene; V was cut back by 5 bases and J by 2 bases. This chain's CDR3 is CASSPDRAGANVLTF. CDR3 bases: TGTGCCAGCAGTCCCGACAGGGCTGGGGCCAACGTCCTGACTTTC.

The CDR3 region has the DNA TGTGCCAGCAGCTCTATCTCAGGGGCTAGCACAGATACGCAGTATTTT. This gives the protein CASSSISGASTDTQYF. V gene TRBV7-3 combines with J gene TRBJ2-3; a weak D match, TRBD1 (6 bases). The V end was cut by 4 bases, the J end by 0 bases, with 14 bases between. Germline-derived CDR1 and CDR2 are SGHTA and FQGTGA. The CDR3 extends over 16 amino acids. Filled out from reference TRBV7-3 and TRBJ2-3, the complete variable domain reads GAGVSQTPSNKVTEKGKYVELRCDPISGHTALYWYRQSLGQGPEFLIYFQGTGAADDSGLPNDRFFAVRPEGSVSTLKIQRTERGDSAVYLCASSSISGASTDTQYFGPGTRLTVL.

The CDR3 here is CASSEAGRAFF. The CDR3 bases are TGTGCCAGCAGTGAAGCAGGGAGAGCTTTCTTT. This chain joins TRBV2 and TRBJ1-1; D not certain. Germline V lookup: CDR1 SNHLY, CDR2 FYNNEI. There are 11 residues in the CDR3. V lost 0 bases and J 10 bases, leaving 6 bases between the germline ends. Drawing the rest from reference TRBV2 and TRBJ1-1, the complete variable domain is EPEVTQTPSHQVTQMGQEVILRCVPISNHLYFYWYRQILGQKVEFLVSFYNNEISEKSEIFDDQFSVERPDGSNFTLKIRSTKLEDSAMYFCASSEAGRAFFGQGTRLTVV.

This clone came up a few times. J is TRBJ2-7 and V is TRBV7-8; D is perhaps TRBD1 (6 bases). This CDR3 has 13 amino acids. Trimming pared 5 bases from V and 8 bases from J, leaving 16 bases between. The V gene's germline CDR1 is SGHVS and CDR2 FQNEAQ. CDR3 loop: CASSPGQLSKQYF. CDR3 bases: TGTGCCAGCAGCCCCGGACAGCTTAGCAAGCAGTACTTC.

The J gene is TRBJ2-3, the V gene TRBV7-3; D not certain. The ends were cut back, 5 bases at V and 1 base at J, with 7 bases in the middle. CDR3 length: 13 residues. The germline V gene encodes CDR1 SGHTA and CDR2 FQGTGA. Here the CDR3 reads CASSPTGTDTQYF. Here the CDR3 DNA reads TGTGCCAGCAGCCCTACTGGCACAGATACGCAGTATTTT.